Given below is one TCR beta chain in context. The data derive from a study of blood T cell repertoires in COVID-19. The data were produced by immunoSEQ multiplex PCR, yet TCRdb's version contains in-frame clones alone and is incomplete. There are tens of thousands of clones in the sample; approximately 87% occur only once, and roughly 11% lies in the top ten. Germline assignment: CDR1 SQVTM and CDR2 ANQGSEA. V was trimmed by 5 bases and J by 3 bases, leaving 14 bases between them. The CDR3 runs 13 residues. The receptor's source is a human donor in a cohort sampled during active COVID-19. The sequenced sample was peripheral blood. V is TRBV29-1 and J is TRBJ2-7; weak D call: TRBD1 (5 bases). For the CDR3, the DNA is TGCAGCGTTAGAAAGGGGCAGGGCTACGAGCAGTACTTC. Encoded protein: CSVRKGQGYEQYF.